This T cell receptor (beta chain) was captured in a study of spatial heterogeneity in lung cancer. The study's findings and limits: Ubiquitous, expanded tumor-derived TCRs were more frequently observed in blood at resection than at follow-up.

Time point of the sample: sample taken at primary tumor resection. Samples were obtained from approximately 76 donors, all untreated early-stage non-small cell lung cancer patients. Whole RNA was taken from tumor, nontumor lung or frozen PBMC; it was then sequenced unsorted. The CDR3 spans 15 residues. Trimming shortened V by 7 bases and J by 0 bases, and 14 bases separated the two germline ends. The presence of a unique molecular identifier marked each TCR cDNA molecule. TCRdb reanalysed the 5' RACE reads using MiXCR and keeps one entry per CDR3 protein. Found here are about 45,000 distinct CDR3 sequences, under 7.5% of them singletons; the top ten hold 40% to 45%. Many counts were recorded for this clonotype. Its antigen is unknown.

Specimen: PBMCs, collected at surgery. The receptor was isolated from a female donor with early-stage non-small cell lung cancer. This chain connects TRBV12-3 or TRBV12-4 to TRBJ2-3; D is perhaps TRBD2 (5 bases). As DNA, the CDR3 is TGTGCCAGCACACGGACCAGCGGCAGCACAGATACGCAGTATTTT. Its translation: CASTRTSGSTDTQYF.